These 14 T cell receptor beta chains came from one sample sequenced in a study of Tregs in tolerant kidney transplant recipients. Clones were sequenced by immunoSEQ multiplex PCR, and TCRdb holds only the in-frame ones, with some missing. The table has tens of thousands of clones, 80% to 90% seen once. The specimen comprised Tregs from blood, sampled before the transplant. The source of these receptors is a human donor who received a combined kidney and bone marrow transplant.

This rearrangement joins TRBV11-3 to TRBJ1-1; TRBD1 agrees at 11 bases. The junction had 12 bases not matched to a gene; V was cut back by 5 bases and J by 4 bases. The CDR3 is made up of 17 amino acids. CDR1 is SGHNT, CDR2 YENEEA, per germline. The DNA for the CDR3 is TGTGCCAGCAGCCAAGGGGGGACAGGGGGAGGAAGCACTGAAGCTTTCTTT. Residues: CASSQGGTGGGSTEAFF.

V gene TRBV13 combines with J gene TRBJ1-1; D is ambiguous. The CDR3 contains 16 residues. V was trimmed by 3 bases and J by 0 bases, leaving 14 bases between them. Per the germline V gene, CDR1 is PRHDT and CDR2 is FYEKMQ (reference sequence). This CDR3 is CASSFGLPRVNTEAFF. CDR3 coding DNA: TGTGCCAGCAGCTTTGGGTTGCCCCGGGTGAACACTGAAGCTTTCTTT.

Regarding this clone: The junction does not match germline at one end; this may be a read error. The rearrangement links TRBV5-1 to TRBJ1-1; 8 nucleotides line up with TRBD1. The V gene's germline CDR1 is SGHRS and CDR2 YFSETQ. CDR3 length: 14 amino acids. CDR3 protein: CAGSRGTGNTEAFF. The DNA for the CDR3 is TGCGCCGGCAGCAGGGGGACAGGGAACACTGAAGCTTTCTTT.

V usage is TRBV18 and J usage is TRBJ2-3; D is ambiguous. CDR1 is KGHSH and CDR2 is LQKENI in the germline V gene. Trimming removed 3 bases from V and 3 bases from J, with 4 bases in between. The CDR3 loop spans 12 amino acids. CDR3 DNA: TGTGCCAGCTCACCTCGGACAGATACGCAGTATTTT. Its translation is CASSPRTDTQYF.

In this sample, this clone turned up once. This rearrangement joins TRBV7-2 to TRBJ1-2; no reliable D call. The germline V gene has CDR1 SGHTA and CDR2 FQGNSA. The CDR3 spans 14 residues. V was trimmed by 2 bases and J by 3 bases, leaving 10 bases between them. CDR3 sequence reads: CASSLSRGDYGYTF. The CDR3 DNA sequence: TGTGCCAGCAGCTTATCCCGGGGAGACTATGGCTACACCTTC. Filled out from reference TRBV7-2 and TRBJ1-2, the complete variable domain reads GAGVSQSPSNKVTEKGKDVELRCDPISGHTALYWYRQSLGQGLEFLIYFQGNSAPDKSGLPSDRFSAERTGGSVSTLTIQRTQQEDSAVYLCASSLSRGDYGYTFGSGTRLTVV.

This clone is medium-sized. V and J are TRBV11-2 and TRBJ1-1; 8 positions agree with TRBD1. The CDR3 consists of 14 residues. Germline loops: CDR1 SGHAT, CDR2 FQNNGV. V was clipped by 5 bases and J by 4 bases; unmatched bases: 6. The CDR3 region is CASSPVDRATEAFF. The CDR3 DNA follows: TGTGCCAGCAGCCCAGTGGACAGGGCCACTGAAGCTTTCTTT.

This chain connects TRBV10-2 to TRBJ2-7; 9 bases are shared with TRBD2. The V and J ends lost 3 bases and 0 bases, in that order; junction bases with no gene match: 12. The CDR3 runs 18 residues. The germline gives CDR1 WSHSY, CDR2 SAAADI. The CDR3 loop reads CASSDPAGGRRSSYEQYF. CDR3 DNA sequence: TGCGCCAGCAGTGACCCAGCGGGAGGCCGCAGGAGCTCCTACGAGCAGTACTTC.

The genes are TRBV2 and TRBJ2-3; D is ambiguous. The CDR3 has 12 residues. Trimming removed 7 bases from V and 7 bases from J, with 12 bases in between. The V gene's germline CDR1 is SNHLY and CDR2 FYNNEI. The CDR3 sequence is CASTRLGNTQYF. As DNA, the CDR3 is TGTGCCAGCACCAGACTTGGGAATACGCAGTATTTT.

J is TRBJ2-3 and V is TRBV7-2; no definite D call. Trimming cost V 0 bases and J 4 bases, with 11 bases left between them. This CDR3 contains 15 residues. Per the germline V gene, CDR1 is SGHTA and CDR2 is FQGNSA. The CDR3 spells CASSLAASLPDTQYF. The CDR3 DNA sequence: TGTGCCAGCAGCTTAGCGGCTAGTCTTCCAGATACGCAGTATTTT. Supplemented by reference TRBV7-2 and TRBJ2-3, the full variable domain reads GAGVSQSPSNKVTEKGKDVELRCDPISGHTALYWYRQSLGQGLEFLIYFQGNSAPDKSGLPSDRFSAERTGGSVSTLTIQRTQQEDSAVYLCASSLAASLPDTQYFGPGTRLTVL.

The rearrangement joins TRBV6-5 to TRBJ1-2; D possibly corresponds to TRBD1 (6 bases). Deletions cut 0 bases from V and 8 bases from J, with 10 bases between. The CDR3 has 13 amino acids. Per the germline V gene, CDR1 is MNHEY and CDR2 is SVGAGI. For the CDR3, the DNA is TGTGCCAGCAGTTACTCGGGGGCTCGAGGCTACACCTTC. The encoded protein is CASSYSGARGYTF.

The chain uses TRBV7-9 and TRBJ2-5; D unresolved. The germline gives CDR1 SEHNR, CDR2 FQNEAQ (reference sequence). There are 13 residues in the CDR3. V dropped 5 bases and J dropped 5 bases, with 12 bases sitting between them. The CDR3, as DNA: TGTGCCAGCAGCCCAGCTCCGTGGGAGACCCAGTACTTC. It specifies CASSPAPWETQYF.

The chain is built from TRBV19 and TRBJ2-7; D is perhaps TRBD2 (6 bases). The germline V gene encodes CDR1 LNHDA and CDR2 SQIVND (reference sequence). The CDR3 extends over 17 amino acids. V was shortened by 3 bases and J by 1 base, with 19 bases between the two germline ends. The CDR3 coding sequence is TGTGCCAGTAGTATTACCCTGGGACTTCCACTTTCCTACGAGCAGTACTTC. Protein: CASSITLGLPLSYEQYF. Filled out from reference TRBV19 and TRBJ2-7, the complete variable domain reads DGGITQSPKYLFRKEGQNVTLSCEQNLNHDAMYWYRQDPGQGLRLIYYSQIVNDFQKGDIAEGYSVSREKKESFPLTVTSAQKNPTAFYLCASSITLGLPLSYEQYFGPGTRLTVT.

The V call is TRBV5-6, the J call TRBJ2-5; perhaps TRBD1 as D (6 bases). Deletions cut 2 bases from V and 1 base from J, with 15 bases between. CDR3 length equals 16 residues. Per the germline V gene, CDR1 is SGHDT and CDR2 is YYEEEE. This chain's CDR3 is CASSFFRGFSQETQYF. The CDR3 DNA follows: TGTGCCAGCAGCTTTTTCAGGGGTTTTTCCCAAGAGACCCAGTACTTC.

The chain carries TRBV7-9 and TRBJ1-2; the D is unclear. The V end was cut by 2 bases, the J end by 1 base, with 17 bases between. The CDR3 contains 17 residues. Germline loops: CDR1 SEHNR, CDR2 FQNEAQ (reference sequence). CDR3 nucleotides: TGTGCCAGCAGCTTATGGGTCAGAAAAACAGATAACTATGGCTACACCTTC. This codes for CASSLWVRKTDNYGYTF.